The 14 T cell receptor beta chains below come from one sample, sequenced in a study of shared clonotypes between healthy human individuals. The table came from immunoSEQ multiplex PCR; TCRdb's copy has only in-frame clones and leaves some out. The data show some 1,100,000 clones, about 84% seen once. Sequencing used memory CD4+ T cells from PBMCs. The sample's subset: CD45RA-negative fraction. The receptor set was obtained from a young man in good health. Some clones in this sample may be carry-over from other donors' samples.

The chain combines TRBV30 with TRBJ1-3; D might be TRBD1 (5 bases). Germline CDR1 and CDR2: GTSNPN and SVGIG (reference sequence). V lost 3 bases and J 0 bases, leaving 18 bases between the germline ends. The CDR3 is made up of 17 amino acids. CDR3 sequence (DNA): TGTGCCTGGAGGTGGAGGGGCAGGGCCTCCTCTGGAAACACCATATATTTT. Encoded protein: CAWRWRGRASSGNTIYF.

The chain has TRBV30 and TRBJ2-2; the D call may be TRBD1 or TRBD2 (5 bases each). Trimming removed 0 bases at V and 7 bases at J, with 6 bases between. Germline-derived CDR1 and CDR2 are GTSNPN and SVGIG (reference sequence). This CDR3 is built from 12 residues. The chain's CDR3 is CAWSVGGGELFF. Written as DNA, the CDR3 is TGTGCCTGGAGTGTTGGGGGCGGGGAGCTGTTTTTT.

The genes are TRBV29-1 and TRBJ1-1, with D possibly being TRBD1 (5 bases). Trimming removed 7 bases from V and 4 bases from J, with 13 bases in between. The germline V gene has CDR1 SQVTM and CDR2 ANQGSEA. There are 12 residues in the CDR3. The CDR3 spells CSANLGGTEAFF. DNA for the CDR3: TGCAGCGCCAACCTTGGGGGCACTGAAGCTTTCTTT. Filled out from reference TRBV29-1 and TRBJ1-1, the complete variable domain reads SAVISQKPSRDICQRGTSLTIQCQVDSQVTMMFWYRQQPGQSLTLIATANQGSEATYESGFVIDKFPISRPNLTFSTLTVSNMSPEDSSIYLCSANLGGTEAFFGQGTRLTVV.

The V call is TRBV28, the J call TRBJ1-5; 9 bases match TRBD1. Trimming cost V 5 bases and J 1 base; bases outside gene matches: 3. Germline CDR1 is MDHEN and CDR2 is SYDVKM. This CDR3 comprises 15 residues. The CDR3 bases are TGTGCCAGCAGTACCGGGACAGGGAGCAATCAGCCCCAGCATTTT. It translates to CASSTGTGSNQPQHF.

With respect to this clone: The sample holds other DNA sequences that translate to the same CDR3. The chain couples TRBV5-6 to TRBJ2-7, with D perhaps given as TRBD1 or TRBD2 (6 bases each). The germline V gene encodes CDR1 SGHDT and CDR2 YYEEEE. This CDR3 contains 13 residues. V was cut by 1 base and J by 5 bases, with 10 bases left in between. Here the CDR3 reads CASSLRGLNEQYF. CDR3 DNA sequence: TGTGCCAGCAGCTTGCGGGGGCTCAACGAGCAGTACTTC.

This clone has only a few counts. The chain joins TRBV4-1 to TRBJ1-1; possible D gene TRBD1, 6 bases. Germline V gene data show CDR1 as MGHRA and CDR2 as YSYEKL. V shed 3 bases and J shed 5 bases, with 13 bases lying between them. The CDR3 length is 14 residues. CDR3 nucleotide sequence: TGCGCCAGCAGCCAGGTAGGGAGGGGGACTGAAGCTTTCTTT. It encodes CASSQVGRGTEAFF.

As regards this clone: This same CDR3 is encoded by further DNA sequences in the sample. The DNA of the CDR3 is TGCAGCGTTCGACCGACAGGGAACTATGGCTACACCTTC. Protein sequence: CSVRPTGNYGYTF. V is TRBV29-1 and J is TRBJ1-2, with TRBD1 identical over 7 bases. Germline V gene sequence: CDR1 SQVTM, CDR2 ANQGSEA. The CDR3 consists of 13 residues. Trimming took 5 bases from V and 2 from J; bases not matched to a gene: 5.

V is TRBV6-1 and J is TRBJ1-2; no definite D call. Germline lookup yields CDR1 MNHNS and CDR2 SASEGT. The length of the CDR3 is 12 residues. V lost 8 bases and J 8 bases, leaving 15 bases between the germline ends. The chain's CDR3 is CASEGLSGGYTF. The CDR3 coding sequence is TGTGCCAGCGAAGGATTGTCGGGAGGCTACACCTTC.

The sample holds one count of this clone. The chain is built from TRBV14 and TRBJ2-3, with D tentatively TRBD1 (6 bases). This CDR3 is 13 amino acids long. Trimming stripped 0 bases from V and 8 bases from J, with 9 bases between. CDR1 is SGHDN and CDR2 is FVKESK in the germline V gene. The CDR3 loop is CASSQEEGVTQYF. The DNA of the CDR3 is TGTGCCAGCAGCCAAGAAGAGGGGGTTACGCAGTATTTT.

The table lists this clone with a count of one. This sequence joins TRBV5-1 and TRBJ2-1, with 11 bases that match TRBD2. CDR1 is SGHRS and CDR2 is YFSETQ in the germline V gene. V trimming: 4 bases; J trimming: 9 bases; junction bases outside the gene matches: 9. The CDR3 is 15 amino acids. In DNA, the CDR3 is TGCGCCAGCAGCATAATAGCGGGAGGGTTTGCTGAGCAGTTCTTC. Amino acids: CASSIIAGGFAEQFF.

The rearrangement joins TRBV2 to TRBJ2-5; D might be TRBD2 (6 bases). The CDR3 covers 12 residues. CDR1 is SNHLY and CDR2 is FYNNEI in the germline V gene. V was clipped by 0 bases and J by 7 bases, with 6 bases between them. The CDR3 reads CASSEARGTQYF. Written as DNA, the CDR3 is TGTGCCAGCAGTGAAGCGCGGGGGACCCAGTACTTC.

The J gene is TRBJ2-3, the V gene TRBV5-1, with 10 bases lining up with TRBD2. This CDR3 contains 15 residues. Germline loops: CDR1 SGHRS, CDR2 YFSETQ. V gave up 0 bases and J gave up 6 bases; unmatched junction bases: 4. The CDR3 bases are TGCGCCAGCAGCTTGGAGACTAGCGGGTGGGATACGCAGTATTTT. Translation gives CASSLETSGWDTQYF.

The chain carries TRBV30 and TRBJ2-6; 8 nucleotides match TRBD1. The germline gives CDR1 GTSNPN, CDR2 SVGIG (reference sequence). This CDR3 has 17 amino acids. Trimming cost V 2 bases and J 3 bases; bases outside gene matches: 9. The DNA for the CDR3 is TGTGCCTGGAGTCTGGGACAGGCACCTCGTGGGGCCAACGTCCTGACTTTC. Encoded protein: CAWSLGQAPRGANVLTF.

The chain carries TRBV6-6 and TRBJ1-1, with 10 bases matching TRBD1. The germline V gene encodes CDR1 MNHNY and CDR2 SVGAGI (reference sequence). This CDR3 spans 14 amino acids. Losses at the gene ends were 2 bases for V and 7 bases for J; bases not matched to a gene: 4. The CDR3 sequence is CASSYRQGAGEAFF. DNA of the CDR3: TGTGCCAGCAGTTACCGACAGGGGGCGGGTGAAGCTTTCTTT.